This T cell receptor (beta chain) is drawn from a study of shared clonotypes between healthy human individuals (TCRdb year 2020). Regarding the study in general: The cohort included a few men and two women between 18 and 49 years of age. For each donor, CD4 naive and CD4 memory were each run on three plates, CD8 naive on two plates, and CD8 memory on one plate. The study deeply sequenced blood TCR repertoires of several healthy adults to estimate repertoire size and the extent of clonotype sharing between individuals. To increase sequencing depth and limit assay-specific biases, TCR repertoire library preparation and sequencing were carried out by different laboratories using diverse techniques. Between about 0.94 and 8.9 billion PBMCs per donor were obtained by leukapheresis. Results the study describes overall, beyond this receptor: Across several donors, roughly 5% of naive CD4, 3% to 3.5% of naive CD8, 2% to 2.5% of memory CD4, and over 0.35% of memory CD8 clonotypes were shared. Sampling was limited to blood, and TCR repertoires in tissue likely differ from TCR repertoires in blood. Naive subsets generally had larger estimated clonotype richness than memory subsets. The genetic and exposure-history diversity represented was limited by the small number of donors. Pairwise subsampling led to the expectation that sequencing depth would affect the degree of clonotype sharing among donors. Higher generation probabilities were observed for clonotypes shared by all four sorted-subset donors than for non-shared clonotypes. Incomplete sequencing was indicated by rarefaction of sorted-subset datasets, despite the large sequencing depth.

V is shortened by 7 bases, J by 4 bases, and the region joining them spans 16 bases. CDR1 and CDR2 are read off the germline V gene as SNHLY and FYNNEI. The CDR3 contains 15 residues, cysteine and phenylalanine counted. Only the CDR3 portion is preserved as DNA: 45 bases, with reading frame beginning at the first base. The donors were healthy, HIV-negative adults with no recently reported acute infections or vaccinations. Every donor was a Caucasian adult living in Nashville, Tennessee, USA. CD4+ T cells were enriched by magnetic negative selection, after which naive cells were positively selected on CD45RA and the negative fraction was taken as the memory subset. Blood was collected by leukapheresis, and PBMCs were isolated by Ficoll-Histopaque density gradient centrifugation and then cryopreserved in liquid nitrogen vapor phase. Purity and quantity of every magnetically sorted T cell population were checked by analytical flow cytometry. Genomic DNA was isolated from every sorted fraction and measured by UV absorbance on a Nanodrop 2000c.

Using the deep immunoSEQ assay, TCR CDR3 regions were amplified from genomic DNA by multiplex PCR. For each cell subset, the extracted genomic DNA was distributed evenly across all wells of several immunoSEQ 96-well plates, and each plate served as one replicate. Each replicate PCR for sorted subsets received 200 ng genomic DNA, equal to around 32,000 T cell genomes. Purified libraries were quantified with a Qubit 3.0 fluorometer, sized on a Bioanalyzer 2100, and re-quantified with the KAPA Library Quantification kit. Each immunoSEQ 96-well plate was sequenced on its own single-read 150-cycle Illumina NextSeq 550 flow cell. For the original study's pipeline: Because only junctional sequences without quality scores were contained in the immunoSEQ output, filtering matching that applied to full-length reads could not be performed. To assign V/J genes and CDR3, sequences were annotated using PyIR, a Python wrapper for IgBLAST v1.9, with IMGT germline references. Any read was removed if the V/J assignment was weak (E-value above 1e-6), the CDR3 was missing, or the read contained stop codons, out-of-frame junctions, or ambiguous translated residues. V3J clonotypes were defined as sequences sharing the same inferred V gene, J gene, and CDR3 amino acid sequence. To compute the percentage overlap between repertoires, the number of shared unique clonotypes was divided by the size of the smaller repertoire. Repertoire richness was assessed with RTK rarefaction, the Chao1 estimator, and Recon v2.1 estimates of unobserved clonotypes. Generation probabilities were computed with OLGA for all TCRbeta clonotypes obtained by the gDNA method from a handful of donors. TCRdb limited this immuneACCESS table to in-frame rearrangements with V and J called. A share of clones is missing; checked studies link under half to unresolved V genes, and the rest is unexplained. The DNA gave D and trimming, while V, J and clone size come from that table. The sample data list more than 2 million clones, and 90% to 96% of these were observed just once. The ten largest clones capture roughly 0.13% of the sample.

To note about this clone: The target of this receptor is not known. No much larger clone is present one base from it, and per-base qualities are unavailable.

The receptor was isolated from a man aged 18 to 29 in good health. The chain couples TRBV2 to TRBJ1-4; the D segment cannot be called with confidence. Sequencing input: naive CD4+ T cells sorted from blood. The cell subset or site label on this specimen signifies: CD45RA+ positively selected. The base sequence is TGTGCCAGCATTGACCGAATGCAGGTTAATGAAAAACTGTTTTTT. Translated, this is CASIDRMQVNEKLFF. The CDR3 plus the reference TRBV2 and TRBJ1-4 genes for the other parts give the full variable domain: EPEVTQTPSHQVTQMGQEVILRCVPISNHLYFYWYRQILGQKVEFLVSFYNNEISEKSEIFDDQFSVERPDGSNFTLKIRSTKLEDSAMYFCASIDRMQVNEKLFFGSGTQLSVL.